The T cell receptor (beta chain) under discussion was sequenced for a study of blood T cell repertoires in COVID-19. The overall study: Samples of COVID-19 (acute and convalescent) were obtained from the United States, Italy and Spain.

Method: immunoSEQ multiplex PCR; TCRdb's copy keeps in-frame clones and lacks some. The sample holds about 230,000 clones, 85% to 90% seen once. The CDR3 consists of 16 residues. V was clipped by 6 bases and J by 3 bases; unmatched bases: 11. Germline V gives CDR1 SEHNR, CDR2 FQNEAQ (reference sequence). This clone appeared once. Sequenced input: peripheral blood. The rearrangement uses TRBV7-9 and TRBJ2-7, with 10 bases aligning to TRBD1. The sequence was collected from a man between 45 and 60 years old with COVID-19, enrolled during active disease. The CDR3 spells CASSQALGTGDYEQYF. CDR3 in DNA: TGTGCCAGCAGTCAAGCCCTAGGGACAGGGGACTACGAGCAGTACTTC.